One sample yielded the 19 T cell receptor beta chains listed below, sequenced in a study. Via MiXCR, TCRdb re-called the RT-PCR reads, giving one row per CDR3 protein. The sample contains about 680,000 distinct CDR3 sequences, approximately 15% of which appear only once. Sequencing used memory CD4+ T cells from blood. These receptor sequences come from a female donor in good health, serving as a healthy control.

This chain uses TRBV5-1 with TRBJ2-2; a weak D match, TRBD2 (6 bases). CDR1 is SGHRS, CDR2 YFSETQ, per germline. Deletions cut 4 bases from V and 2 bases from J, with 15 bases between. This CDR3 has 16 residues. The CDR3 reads CASSPEGTENTGELFF. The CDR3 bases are TGCGCCAGCAGCCCCGAGGGGACTGAAAACACCGGGGAGCTGTTTTTT.

CDR3 in amino acids: CATSSGVNNYGYTF. The CDR3 DNA reads TGTGCCACCAGCAGCGGGGTAAACAACTATGGCTACACCTTC. The chain recombines TRBV15 with TRBJ1-2; D ambiguous. V dropped 3 bases and J dropped 2 bases, with 10 bases sitting between them. Germline CDR1 and CDR2: LNHNV and YYDKDF (reference sequence). This CDR3 comprises 14 residues.

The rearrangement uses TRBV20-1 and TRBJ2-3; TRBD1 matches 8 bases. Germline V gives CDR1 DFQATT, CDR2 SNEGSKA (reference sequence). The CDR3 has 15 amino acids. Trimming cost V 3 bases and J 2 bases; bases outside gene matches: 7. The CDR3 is CSARKSQGATDTQYF. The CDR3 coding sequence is TGCAGTGCTAGGAAATCTCAGGGGGCCACAGATACGCAGTATTTT.

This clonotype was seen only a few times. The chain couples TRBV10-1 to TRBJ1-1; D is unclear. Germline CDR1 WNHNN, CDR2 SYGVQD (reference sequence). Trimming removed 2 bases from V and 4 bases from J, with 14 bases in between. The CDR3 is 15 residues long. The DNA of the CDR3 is TGCGCCAGCAGTGAGGGTTCAGCCGGGTCCACTGAAGCTTTCTTT. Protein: CASSEGSAGSTEAFF.

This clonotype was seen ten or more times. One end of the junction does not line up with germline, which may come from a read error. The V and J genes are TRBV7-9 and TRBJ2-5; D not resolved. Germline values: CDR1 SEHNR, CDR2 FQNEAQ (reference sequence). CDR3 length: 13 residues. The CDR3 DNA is TGCGCCAGCAGCTTGGATGGCGGCGAGACCCAGTACTTC. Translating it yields CASSLDGGETQYF.

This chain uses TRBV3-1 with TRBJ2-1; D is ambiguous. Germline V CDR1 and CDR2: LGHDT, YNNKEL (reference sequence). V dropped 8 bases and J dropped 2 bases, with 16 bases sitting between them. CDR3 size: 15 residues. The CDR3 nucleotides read TGTGCCAGCTCGATCGACAAAGGAACCTACAATGAGCAGTTCTTC. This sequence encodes CASSIDKGTYNEQFF.

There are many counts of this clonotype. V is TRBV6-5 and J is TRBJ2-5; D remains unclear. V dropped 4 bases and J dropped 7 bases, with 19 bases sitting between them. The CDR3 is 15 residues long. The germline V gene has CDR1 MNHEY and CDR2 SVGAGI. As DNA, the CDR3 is TGTGCCAGCAGTTTGGGCTCCGGATCACTGGGGACCCAGTACTTC. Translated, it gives CASSLGSGSLGTQYF.

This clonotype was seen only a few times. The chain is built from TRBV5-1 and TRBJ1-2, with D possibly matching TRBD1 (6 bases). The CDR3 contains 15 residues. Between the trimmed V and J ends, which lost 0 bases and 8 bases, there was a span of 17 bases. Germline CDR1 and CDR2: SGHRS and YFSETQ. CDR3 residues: CASSLGQERLLGYTF. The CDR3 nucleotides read TGCGCCAGCAGCTTGGGACAGGAAAGGTTGTTGGGCTACACCTTC.

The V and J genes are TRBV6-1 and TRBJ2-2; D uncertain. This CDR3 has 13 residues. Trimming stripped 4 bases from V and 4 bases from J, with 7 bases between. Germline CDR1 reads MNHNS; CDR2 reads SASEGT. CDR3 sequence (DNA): TGTGCCAGCAGTGGCGACTTCACCGGGGAGCTGTTTTTT. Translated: CASSGDFTGELFF.

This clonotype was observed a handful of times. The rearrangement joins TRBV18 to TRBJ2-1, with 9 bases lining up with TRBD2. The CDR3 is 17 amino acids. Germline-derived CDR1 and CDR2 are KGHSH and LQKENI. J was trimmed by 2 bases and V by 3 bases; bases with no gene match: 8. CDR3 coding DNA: TGTGCCAGCTCACCGGCGGCTAGCGGGACTGCCTACAATGAGCAGTTCTTC. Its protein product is CASSPAASGTAYNEQFF.

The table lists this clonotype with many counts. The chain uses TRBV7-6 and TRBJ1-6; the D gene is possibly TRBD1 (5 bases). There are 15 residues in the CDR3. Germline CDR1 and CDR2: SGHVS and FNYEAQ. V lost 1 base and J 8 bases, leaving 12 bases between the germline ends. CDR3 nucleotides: TGTGCCAGCAGCTTAGAAAGTCAGGGCTATTCACCCCTCCACTTT. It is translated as CASSLESQGYSPLHF.

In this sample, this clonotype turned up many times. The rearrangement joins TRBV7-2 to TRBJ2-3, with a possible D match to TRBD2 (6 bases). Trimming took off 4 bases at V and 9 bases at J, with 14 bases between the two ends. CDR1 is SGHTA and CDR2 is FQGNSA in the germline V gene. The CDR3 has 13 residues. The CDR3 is CASSSRESLTQYF. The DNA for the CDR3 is TGTGCCAGCAGCTCCCGGGAGAGCCTGACGCAGTATTTT.

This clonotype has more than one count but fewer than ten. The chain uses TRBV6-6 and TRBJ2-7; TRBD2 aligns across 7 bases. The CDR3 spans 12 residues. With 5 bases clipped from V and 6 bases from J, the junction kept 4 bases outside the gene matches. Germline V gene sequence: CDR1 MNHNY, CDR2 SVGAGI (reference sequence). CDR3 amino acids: CASSHGGSEQYF. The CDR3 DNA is TGTGCCAGCAGTCACGGGGGGAGCGAGCAGTACTTC.

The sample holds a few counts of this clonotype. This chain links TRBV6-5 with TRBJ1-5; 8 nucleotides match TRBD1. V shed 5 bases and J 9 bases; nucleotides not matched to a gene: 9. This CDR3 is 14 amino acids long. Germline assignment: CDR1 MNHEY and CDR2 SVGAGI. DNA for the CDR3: TGTGCCAGCAGTACAGGGGGATTTGAGTGGCCCCAGCATTTT. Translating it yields CASSTGGFEWPQHF.

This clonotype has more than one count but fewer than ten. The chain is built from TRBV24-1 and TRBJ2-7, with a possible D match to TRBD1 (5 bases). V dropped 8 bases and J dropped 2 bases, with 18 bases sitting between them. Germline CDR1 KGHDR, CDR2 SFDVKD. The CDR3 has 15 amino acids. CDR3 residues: CATNIQVPTTYEQYF. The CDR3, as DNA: TGTGCCACCAATATACAGGTCCCTACAACCTACGAGCAGTACTTC.

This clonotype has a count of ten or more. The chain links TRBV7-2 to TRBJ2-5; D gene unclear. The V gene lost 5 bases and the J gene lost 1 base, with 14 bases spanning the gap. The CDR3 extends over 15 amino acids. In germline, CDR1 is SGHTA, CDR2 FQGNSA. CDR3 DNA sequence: TGTGCCAGCAGCCATTACATAAAGTTCCAAGAGACCCAGTACTTC. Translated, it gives CASSHYIKFQETQYF.

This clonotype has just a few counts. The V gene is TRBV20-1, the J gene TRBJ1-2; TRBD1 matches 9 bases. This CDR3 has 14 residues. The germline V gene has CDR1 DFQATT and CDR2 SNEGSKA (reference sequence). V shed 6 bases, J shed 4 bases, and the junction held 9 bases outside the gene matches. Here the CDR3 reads CSASGQGMTYGYTF. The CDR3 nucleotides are TGCAGTGCATCAGGACAGGGGATGACCTATGGCTACACCTTC.

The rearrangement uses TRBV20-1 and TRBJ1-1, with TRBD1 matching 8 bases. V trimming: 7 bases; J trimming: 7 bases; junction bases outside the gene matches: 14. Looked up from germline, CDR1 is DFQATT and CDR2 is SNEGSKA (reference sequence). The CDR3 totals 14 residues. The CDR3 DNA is TGCAGTGGTGCAGGGGGCGGCAGTAGTCTTGAAGCTTTCTTT. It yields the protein CSGAGGGSSLEAFF.

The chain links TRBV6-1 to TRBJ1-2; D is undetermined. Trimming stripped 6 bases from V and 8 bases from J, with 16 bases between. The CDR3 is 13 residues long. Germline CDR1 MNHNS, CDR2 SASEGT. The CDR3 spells CASSGSALGGYTF. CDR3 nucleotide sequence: TGTGCCAGCAGCGGTTCGGCTCTCGGGGGCTACACCTTC.